Shown below are 27 T cell receptor beta chains from a single sample sequenced in a study of neoadjuvant nivolumab and ipilimumab in lung cancer. Produced via immunoSEQ multiplex PCR; TCRdb's table is partial and in-frame only. The sample yields about 3,900 clones, roughly 75% seen once. The specimen comprised peripheral blood, sampled after neoadjuvant nivolumab, alone or with ipilimumab, at or shortly before surgery. The origin of the receptors is an adult with non-small cell lung cancer.

To note about this clone: The junction differs from germline at one of its ends, possibly a read error. At the DNA level, this CDR3 is encoded by other sequences in the same sample as well. This sequence joins TRBV13 and TRBJ2-7; 8 bases are a match to TRBD1. This CDR3 has 14 residues. Germline CDR1 and CDR2: PRHDT and FYEKMQ (reference sequence). The chain's CDR3 is CASSFRQGMYEQYF. CDR3 bases: TGTGCCAGCAGCTTCCGACAGGGGATGTACGAACAGTACTTC.

V and J are TRBV7-9 and TRBJ2-3; D is possibly TRBD2 (5 bases). V lost 5 bases and J 0 bases, leaving 21 bases between the germline ends. The CDR3 has 18 residues. Germline CDR1 and CDR2: SEHNR and FQNEAQ (reference sequence). The CDR3 sequence: CASSPRKAGTASTDTQYF. The CDR3 coding sequence is TGTGCCAGCAGCCCCCGAAAGGCGGGTACAGCTAGCACAGATACGCAGTATTTT.

V gene TRBV27 combines with J gene TRBJ2-7, with D tentatively TRBD1 (6 bases). V lost 1 base, J lost 2 bases, and 6 bases lay in between. The CDR3 runs to 13 residues. CDR1 is MNHEY and CDR2 is SMNVEV in the germline V gene (reference sequence). CDR3 loop: CASSLYRAYEQYF. DNA for the CDR3: TGTGCCAGCAGTTTATACAGGGCCTACGAGCAGTACTTC.

The genes are TRBV7-9 and TRBJ2-1; D is uncertain. Trimming pared 1 base from V and 7 bases from J, leaving 8 bases between. CDR1 SEHNR and CDR2 FQNEAQ come from the germline V gene (reference sequence). The CDR3 has 13 residues. CDR3 nucleotide sequence: TGTGCCAGCAGCTTAGAGGGTGGTAATGAGCAGTTCTTC. Translation gives CASSLEGGNEQFF.

J is TRBJ2-3 and V is TRBV12-5; TRBD2 might be the D (5 bases). Deletions cut 3 bases from V and 0 bases from J, with 10 bases between. The CDR3 totals 15 residues. Germline CDR1 LGHNT, CDR2 FRNRAP. CDR3 protein: CASGLVGGSTDTQYF. The CDR3 bases are TGTGCTAGTGGTTTAGTCGGCGGGAGCACAGATACGCAGTATTTT.

The rearrangement joins TRBV5-8 to TRBJ2-7; TRBD1 matches 7 bases. The ends lost 2 bases at V and 0 bases at J; junction bases unmatched: 8. Germline-derived CDR1 and CDR2 are SGHTS and YDEGEE. CDR3 length: 16 amino acids. The CDR3 sequence is CASSFGGRGSSYEQYF. CDR3 sequence (DNA): TGTGCCAGCAGCTTTGGTGGCAGGGGGAGCTCCTACGAGCAGTACTTC.

The chain recombines TRBV5-5 with TRBJ2-7, with 10 nucleotides matching TRBD1. Germline V gene lookup returns CDR1 SGHKS and CDR2 YYEKEE (reference sequence). CDR3 length: 14 amino acids. V was pared by 1 base and J by 3 bases, with 1 base of the junction left unmatched. The CDR3 region is CASSLRTGGYEQYF. The CDR3 DNA sequence: TGTGCCAGCAGCTTGCGGACAGGGGGCTACGAGCAGTACTTC.

The chain uses TRBV7-2 and TRBJ2-5; 9 nucleotides match TRBD2. Per the germline V gene, CDR1 is SGHTA and CDR2 is FQGNSA. This CDR3 region has 18 residues. V lost 5 bases, J lost 4 bases, and 17 bases stayed unmatched. The CDR3 DNA is TGTGCCAGCAGCAACCCGACGGTGTTAGCGGGAGCAGGAGAGACCCAGTACTTC. Its protein product is CASSNPTVLAGAGETQYF.

The chain uses TRBV5-5 and TRBJ1-2; no definite D call. The CDR3 is 13 residues long. CDR1 is SGHKS and CDR2 is YYEKEE in the germline V gene (reference sequence). Trimming removed 5 bases at V and 0 bases at J, with 8 bases between. DNA of the CDR3: TGTGCCAGCAGTGGTCAGGCTAACTATGGCTACACCTTC. This codes for CASSGQANYGYTF.

The CDR3 protein is CASSSSVGTEAFF. CDR3 nucleotides: TGTGCCAGCAGCTCTTCGGTTGGGACTGAAGCTTTCTTT. This sequence joins TRBV7-3 and TRBJ1-1; D uncertain. The CDR3 has 13 amino acids. The germline V gene encodes CDR1 SGHTA and CDR2 FQGTGA. V lost 4 bases to trimming and J lost 5 bases, with 11 bases between them.

This clone was observed once. The J gene is TRBJ2-7, the V gene TRBV12-5, with no clear D. This CDR3 region has 15 residues. Trimming cost V 1 base and J 4 bases, with 14 bases left between them. CDR1 is LGHNT and CDR2 is FRNRAP in the germline V gene. CDR3 loop: CASGLDYSPFYEQYF. CDR3 sequence (DNA): TGTGCTAGTGGTTTGGACTATTCCCCCTTTTACGAGCAGTACTTC.

This clone was detected once. The chain is built from TRBV9 and TRBJ2-1; the D is unclear. The V end lost 0 bases, the J end lost 0 bases, and 4 bases lay between the germline ends. Germline CDR1 SGDLS, CDR2 YYNGEE. The CDR3 contains 14 residues. CDR3 nucleotide sequence: TGTGCCAGCAGCGTAGATGACTCCTACAATGAGCAGTTCTTC. This translates into CASSVDDSYNEQFF.

The chain has TRBV19 and TRBJ2-1; the match to TRBD1 covers 8 bases. V lost 5 bases and J lost 4; bases outside the gene matches: 4. The V gene's germline CDR1 is LNHDA and CDR2 SQIVND (reference sequence). This CDR3 is 14 amino acids long. This CDR3 is CASSPRTGYNEQFF. In DNA form, the CDR3 reads TGTGCCAGTAGTCCCCGGACAGGGTACAATGAGCAGTTCTTC.

V and J are TRBV2 and TRBJ1-5; a weak D match, TRBD1 (6 bases). Between the trimmed V and J ends, which lost 5 bases and 3 bases, there was a span of 17 bases. Germline V lookup: CDR1 SNHLY, CDR2 FYNNEI. CDR3 length equals 16 residues. This CDR3 is CASSSATGSPNQPQHF. In nucleotides, the CDR3 is TGTGCCAGCAGTTCGGCGACAGGCTCTCCCAATCAGCCCCAGCATTTT.

The chain recombines TRBV29-1 with TRBJ2-1; the D gene is possibly TRBD2 (5 bases). V was cut by 7 bases and J by 10 bases, with 14 bases left in between. Germline V gene data show CDR1 as SQVTM and CDR2 as ANQGSEA. This CDR3 has 11 residues. The CDR3 sequence: CSGSPGGEQFF. The CDR3 nucleotides read TGCAGCGGATCCCCGGGCGGGGAGCAGTTCTTC.

The CDR3 bases are TGTGCCAGCAGCTCCCGACAGGGTAGATCGTATCAGCCCCAGCATTTT. Encoded protein: CASSSRQGRSYQPQHF. The rearrangement links TRBV7-3 to TRBJ1-5; 7 bases line up with TRBD1. The CDR3 extends over 16 amino acids. The germline V gene encodes CDR1 SGHTA and CDR2 FQGTGA. The junction had 11 bases not matched to a gene; V was cut back by 4 bases and J by 5 bases.

This clone was recorded only once. The chain employs TRBV7-3 and TRBJ2-1; perhaps TRBD2 as D (6 bases). CDR3 length equals 13 residues. Trimming shortened V by 4 bases and J by 10 bases, and 14 bases separated the two germline ends. The germline V gene encodes CDR1 SGHTA and CDR2 FQGTGA. Written as DNA, the CDR3 is TGTGCCAGCAGCTCAGGACTACATCGCGAGCAGTTCTTC. Translation gives CASSSGLHREQFF.

The chain recombines TRBV5-6 with TRBJ2-3; D remains unclear. CDR1 is SGHDT, CDR2 YYEEEE, per germline. V lost 4 bases and J 6 bases, leaving 12 bases between the germline ends. The CDR3 loop spans 13 amino acids. The chain's CDR3 is CASSRVTPDTQYF. CDR3 in DNA: TGTGCCAGCAGCAGGGTGACCCCGGATACGCAGTATTTT.

V is TRBV5-6 and J is TRBJ2-2, with no clear D. CDR3 length equals 14 residues. From germline, CDR1 is SGHDT and CDR2 YYEEEE. V lost 1 base and J lost 6, with 10 bases in between. CDR3 region: CASSLLGYPGELFF. DNA of the CDR3: TGTGCCAGCAGCTTGCTAGGGTACCCCGGGGAGCTGTTTTTT.

This clone has more than one count but fewer than ten. V and J are TRBV6-1 and TRBJ2-7; 11 bases match TRBD2. CDR3 length: 15 residues. Germline loops: CDR1 MNHNS, CDR2 SASEGT. V shed 4 bases and J 0 bases; nucleotides not matched to a gene: 2. For the CDR3, the DNA is TGTGCCAGCAGTGTAACTAGCGGGAGCTCCTACGAGCAGTACTTC. This gives the protein CASSVTSGSSYEQYF.

The rearrangement joins TRBV7-3 to TRBJ2-3; no definite D call. The CDR3 spans 12 residues. Germline CDR1 is SGHTA and CDR2 is FQGTGA. V was trimmed by 3 bases and J by 6 bases, leaving 7 bases between them. CDR3 sequence reads: CASSFGRDTQYF. As DNA, the CDR3 is TGTGCCAGCAGCTTCGGACGGGATACGCAGTATTTT.

J is TRBJ2-1 and V is TRBV25-1; D unresolved. The germline CDR1 and CDR2 sequences are MGHDK and SYGVNS. The V and J ends lost 3 bases and 4 bases respectively, with 10 bases between them. This CDR3 has 14 amino acids. In nucleotides, the CDR3 is TGTGCCAGCAGTGAGAGTGGCCTTTACAATGAGCAGTTCTTC. This translates into CASSESGLYNEQFF.

This sequence joins TRBV14 and TRBJ1-2, with D possibly matching TRBD1 (5 bases). Trimming took off 5 bases at V and 6 bases at J, with 31 bases between the two ends. Germline values: CDR1 SGHDN, CDR2 FVKESK. The CDR3 has 19 amino acids. The DNA of the CDR3 is TGTGCCAGCAGCTCCACCGAAAAAGCGTCAGGGACTTTTCATGATGGCTACACCTTC. This sequence encodes CASSSTEKASGTFHDGYTF.

In its sample, this clone was seen once. The rearrangement links TRBV4-2 to TRBJ1-2; a possible D gene is TRBD1 (6 bases). The V gene's germline CDR1 is LGHNA and CDR2 YNFKEQ. The CDR3 covers 15 residues. V was pared by 1 base and J by 4 bases, with 13 bases between. The CDR3 coding sequence is TGTGCCAGCAGCCAAGCCCTAGGGGGGCCCTATGGCTACACCTTC. It encodes CASSQALGGPYGYTF.

This clone has more than one count but fewer than ten. The chain joins TRBV28 to TRBJ2-7; D is possibly TRBD2 (6 bases). V was clipped by 2 bases and J by 0 bases, with 8 bases between them. This CDR3 has 14 amino acids. Germline V lookup: CDR1 MDHEN, CDR2 SYDVKM. The CDR3 here is CASSLAGSSYEQYF. The CDR3 nucleotides read TGTGCCAGCAGTTTAGCGGGGAGCTCCTACGAGCAGTACTTC. The complete variable domain, with remaining parts taken from reference TRBV28 and TRBJ2-7, reads DVKVTQSSRYLVKRTGEKVFLECVQDMDHENMFWYRQDPGLGLRLIYFSYDVKMKEKGDIPEGYSVSREKKERFSLILESASTNQTSMYLCASSLAGSSYEQYFGPGTRLTVT.

The chain employs TRBV27 and TRBJ1-2; D is unresolved. Germline values: CDR1 MNHEY, CDR2 SMNVEV (reference sequence). V lost 0 bases to trimming and J lost 2 bases, with 4 bases between them. The CDR3 extends over 13 amino acids. Here the CDR3 DNA reads TGTGCCAGCAGTTTATCGAGCAACTATGGCTACACCTTC. Amino acids: CASSLSSNYGYTF.

The V gene is TRBV5-4, the J gene TRBJ2-1; 13 bases are a match to TRBD2. CDR1 is SGHNT, CDR2 YYREEE, per germline (reference sequence). The CDR3 has 16 amino acids. J lost 5 bases, V lost 4 bases, and 6 bases had no gene match. The CDR3 coding sequence is TGTGCCAGCAGCCCGGGGGGACTAGCGGGAAACAATGAGCAGTTCTTC. Amino acids: CASSPGGLAGNNEQFF. The full variable domain, completed using reference TRBV5-4 and TRBJ2-1, is ETGVTQSPTHLIKTRGQQVTLRCSSQSGHNTVSWYQQALGQGPQFIFQYYREEENGRGNFPPRFSGLQFPNYSSELNVNALELDDSALYLCASSPGGLAGNNEQFFGPGTRLTVL.